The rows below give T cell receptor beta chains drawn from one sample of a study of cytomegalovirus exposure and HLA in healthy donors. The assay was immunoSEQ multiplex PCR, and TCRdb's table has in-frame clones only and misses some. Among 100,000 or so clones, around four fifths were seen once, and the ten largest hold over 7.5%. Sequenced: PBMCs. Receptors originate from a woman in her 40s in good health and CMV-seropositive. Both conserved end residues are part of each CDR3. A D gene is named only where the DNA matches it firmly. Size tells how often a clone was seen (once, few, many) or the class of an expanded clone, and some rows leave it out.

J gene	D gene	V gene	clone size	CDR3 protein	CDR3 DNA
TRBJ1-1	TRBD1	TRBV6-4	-	CASTRKSGGGTEAFF	TGTGCCAGCACCAGAAAGTCAGGGGGTGGCACTGAAGCTTTCTTT
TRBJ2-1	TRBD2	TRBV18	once	CASSPPSGRADEQFF	TGTGCCAGCTCACCACCGAGCGGGAGGGCCGATGAGCAGTTCTTC
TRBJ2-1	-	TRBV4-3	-	CASRGRGGPYNEQFF	TGCGCCAGCAGGGGTCGCGGGGGCCCGTACAATGAGCAGTTCTTC
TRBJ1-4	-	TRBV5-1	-	CASSLTNPANEKLFF	TGCGCCAGCAGCTTGACGAATCCAGCTAATGAAAAACTGTTTTTT
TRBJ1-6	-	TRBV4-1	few	CASSQELLRTVNSPLHF	TGCGCCAGCAGCCAAGAATTGCTTCGGACAGTTAATTCACCCCTCCACTTT
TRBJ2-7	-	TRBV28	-	CASQTSWGYEQYF	TGTGCCAGCCAAACTAGCTGGGGGTACGAGCAGTACTTC
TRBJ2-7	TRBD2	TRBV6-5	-	CASSYFGGSSYEQYF	TGTGCCAGCAGTTACTTCGGGGGGAGCTCCTACGAGCAGTACTTC
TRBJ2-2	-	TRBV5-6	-	CASSLGRATGELFF	TGTGCCAGCAGCTTGGGCAGGGCCACCGGGGAGCTGTTTTTT
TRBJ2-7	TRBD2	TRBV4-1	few	CASSQGLADSYEQYF	TGCGCCAGCAGCCAAGGGCTAGCGGACTCCTACGAGCAGTACTTC
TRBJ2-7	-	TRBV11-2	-	CASSPGRRSHEQYF	TGTGCCAGCAGCCCCGGACGGAGGTCCCACGAGCAGTACTTC
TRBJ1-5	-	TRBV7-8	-	CASSARPRESNQPQHF	TGTGCCAGCAGCGCACGACCTAGAGAAAGCAATCAGCCCCAGCATTTT
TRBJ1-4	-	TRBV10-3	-	CAISGQLNEKLFF	TGTGCCATCAGTGGACAGTTGAATGAAAAACTGTTTTTT
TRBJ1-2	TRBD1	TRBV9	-	CASSVGQGNYGYTF	TGTGCCAGCAGCGTGGGACAGGGAAATTATGGCTACACCTTC
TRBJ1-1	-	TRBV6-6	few	CASSYRGLGTEAFF	TGTGCCAGCAGTTACAGGGGGTTAGGCACTGAAGCTTTCTTT
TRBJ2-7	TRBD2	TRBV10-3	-	CAMSTILAGGVYEQYF	TGTGCCATGAGTACCATTCTAGCGGGAGGAGTATACGAGCAGTACTTC
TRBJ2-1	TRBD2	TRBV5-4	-	CASSLPGGGMGNEQFF	TGTGCCAGCAGCTTGCCCGGGGGGGGAATGGGGAATGAGCAGTTCTTC
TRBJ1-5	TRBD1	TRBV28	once	CASSPHRGRDRGYQPQHF	TGTGCCAGCAGTCCCCATAGAGGTCGGGACAGGGGTTATCAGCCCCAGCATTTT
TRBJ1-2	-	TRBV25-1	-	CASCSSGVNYGYTF	TGTGCCAGCTGCTCATCCGGGGTTAACTATGGCTACACCTTC
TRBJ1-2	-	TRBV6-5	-	CASSYNRAPNYGYTF	TGTGCCAGCAGTTACAACAGGGCCCCTAACTATGGCTACACCTTC
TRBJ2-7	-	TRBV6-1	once	CASSELAYEQYF	TGTGCCAGCAGTGAACTCGCCTACGAGCAGTACTTC
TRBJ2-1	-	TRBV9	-	CASSPGTYNEQFF	TGTGCCAGCAGCCCTGGGACTTACAATGAGCAGTTCTTC
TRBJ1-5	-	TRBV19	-	CASSTVRERNQPQHF	TGTGCCAGTAGTACGGTCAGGGAAAGAAATCAGCCCCAGCATTTT
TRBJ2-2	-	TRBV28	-	CASSSPGSPTDTGELFF	TGTGCCAGCAGTTCCCCAGGGTCCCCTACTGACACCGGGGAGCTGTTTTTT
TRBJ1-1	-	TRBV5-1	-	CASSLGPGGPEAFF	TGCGCCAGCAGCTTGGGTCCGGGGGGGCCTGAAGCTTTCTTT
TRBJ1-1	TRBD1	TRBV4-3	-	CASSPHRGSAEAFF	TGCGCCAGCAGCCCCCACAGGGGAAGCGCTGAAGCTTTCTTT
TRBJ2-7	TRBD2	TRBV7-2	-	CASSKTSGGPYEQYF	TGTGCCAGCAGCAAGACTAGCGGCGGCCCCTACGAGCAGTACTTC
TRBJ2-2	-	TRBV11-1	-	CASSTRLVPTGELFF	TGTGCCAGCAGCACCAGACTAGTCCCCACCGGGGAGCTGTTTTTT
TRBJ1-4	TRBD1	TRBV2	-	CASAGTGGEKLFF	TGTGCCAGCGCCGGGACAGGGGGCGAAAAACTGTTTTTT
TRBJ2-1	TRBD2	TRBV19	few	CASSIGGGPDEQFF	TGTGCCAGTAGTATCGGGGGAGGGCCGGATGAGCAGTTCTTC
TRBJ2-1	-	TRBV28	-	CASRPRGLFYNEQFF	TGTGCCAGCAGACCCAGGGGATTATTCTACAATGAGCAGTTCTTC
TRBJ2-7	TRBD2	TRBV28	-	CASSFGLAGQSYEQYF	TGTGCCAGCAGTTTTGGACTAGCGGGTCAATCCTACGAGCAGTACTTC
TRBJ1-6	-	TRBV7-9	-	CASSLERENSPLHF	TGTGCCAGCAGCTTAGAGAGGGAAAATTCACCCCTCCACTTT
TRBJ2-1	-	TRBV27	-	CASSLSFGQYNEQFF	TGTGCCAGCAGTTTATCGTTTGGACAGTACAATGAGCAGTTCTTC
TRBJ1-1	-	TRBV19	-	CASIPVAASGRGTEAFF	TGTGCCAGTATCCCCGTCGCGGCGTCGGGGAGGGGGACTGAAGCTTTCTTT
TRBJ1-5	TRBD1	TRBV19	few	CASSISTGGIQPQHF	TGTGCCAGTAGTATCTCCACAGGGGGCATTCAGCCCCAGCATTTT
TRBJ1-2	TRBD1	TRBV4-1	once	CASSQPGGPNYGYTF	TGCGCCAGCAGCCAACCAGGGGGTCCTAACTATGGCTACACCTTC
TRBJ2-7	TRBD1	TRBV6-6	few	CASSYRDRGSEQYF	TGTGCCAGCAGTTATCGTGACAGGGGGAGTGAGCAGTACTTC
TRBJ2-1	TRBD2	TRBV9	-	CASSASGGDYNEQFF	TGTGCCAGCAGCGCTAGCGGGGGGGACTACAATGAGCAGTTCTTC
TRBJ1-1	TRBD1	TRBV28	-	CASSGRNRGWAVEAFF	TGTGCCAGCAGTGGGAGGAACAGGGGTTGGGCAGTTGAAGCTTTCTTT
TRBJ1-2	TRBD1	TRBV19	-	CASARDRGNYGYTF	TGTGCCAGCGCCCGGGACAGGGGAAACTATGGCTACACCTTC
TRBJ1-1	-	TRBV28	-	CASSRGTSEAFF	TGTGCCAGCAGTCGAGGTACCTCTGAAGCTTTCTTT
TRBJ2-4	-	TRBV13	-	CASSLVSRRNIQYF	TGTGCCAGCAGCTTAGTGAGCCGCCGGAACATTCAGTACTTC